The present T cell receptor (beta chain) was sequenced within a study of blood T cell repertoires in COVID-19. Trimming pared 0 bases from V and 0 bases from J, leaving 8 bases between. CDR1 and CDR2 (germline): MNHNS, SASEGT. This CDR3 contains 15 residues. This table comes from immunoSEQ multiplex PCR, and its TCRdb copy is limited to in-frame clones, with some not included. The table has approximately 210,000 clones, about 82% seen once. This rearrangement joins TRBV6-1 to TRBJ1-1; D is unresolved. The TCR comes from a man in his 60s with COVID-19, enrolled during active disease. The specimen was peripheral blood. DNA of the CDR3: TGTGCCAGCAGTGAAGCATACGGGTTGAACACTGAAGCTTTCTTT. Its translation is CASSEAYGLNTEAFF.